A single sample is the source of the 18 T cell receptor beta chains below, sequenced in a study of blood T cell repertoires in COVID-19. Data came from immunoSEQ multiplex PCR; TCRdb stores just in-frame clones and leaves some out. The sample holds fewer than 200,000 clones; around 80% are singletons and the top ten take 3.6%. What was sequenced was PBMCs or T cells enriched from blood (not recorded which). The receptors originated from a woman aged 45-59 years in a cohort exposed to, infected with or recovered from COVID-19 (not recorded which).

The chain combines TRBV7-9 with TRBJ1-6, with 10 bases lining up with TRBD1. J lost 6 bases, V lost 2 bases, and 4 bases had no gene match. The CDR3 extends over 16 amino acids. Germline loops: CDR1 SEHNR, CDR2 FQNEAQ (reference sequence). The DNA for the CDR3 is TGTGCCAGCAGCTTAAGGTGGGACAGGGGTAATTCACCCCTCCACTTT. Its protein is CASSLRWDRGNSPLHF.

This chain joins TRBV19 and TRBJ2-5; 11 bases fit TRBD1. In germline, CDR1 is LNHDA, CDR2 SQIVND (reference sequence). V dropped 5 bases and J dropped 5; count of bases not matched to a gene: 10. The CDR3 loop spans 16 amino acids. CDR3 region: CASSPRTGGARETQYF. The DNA for the CDR3 is TGTGCCAGTAGTCCTAGGACAGGGGGCGCGAGGGAGACCCAGTACTTC. Together with reference TRBV19 and TRBJ2-5, the CDR3 gives the full variable domain: DGGITQSPKYLFRKEGQNVTLSCEQNLNHDAMYWYRQDPGQGLRLIYYSQIVNDFQKGDIAEGYSVSREKKESFPLTVTSAQKNPTAFYLCASSPRTGGARETQYFGPGTRLLVL.

The chain links TRBV27 to TRBJ2-7; D remains unclear. CDR3 length equals 12 residues. Deletions cut 0 bases from V and 6 bases from J, with 6 bases between. Germline V gene sequence: CDR1 MNHEY, CDR2 SMNVEV (reference sequence). CDR3 sequence reads: CASSLSGAEQYF. As DNA, the CDR3 is TGTGCCAGCAGTTTATCGGGCGCCGAGCAGTACTTC.

The genes are TRBV19 and TRBJ1-5; unclear D gene. This CDR3 is 15 amino acids long. Germline lookup yields CDR1 LNHDA and CDR2 SQIVND (reference sequence). V dropped 4 bases and J dropped 0 bases, with 10 bases sitting between them. CDR3 loop: CASSKAVYSNQPQHF. In DNA, the CDR3 is TGTGCCAGTAGTAAGGCGGTATATAGCAATCAGCCCCAGCATTTT.

The V gene is TRBV5-1, the J gene TRBJ1-5, with D unresolved. Germline CDR1 reads SGHRS; CDR2 reads YFSETQ. Trimming shortened V by 0 bases and J by 1 base, and 8 bases separated the two germline ends. The CDR3 is made up of 15 amino acids. The CDR3 DNA follows: TGCGCCAGCAGCTTGGATGGAGGCAGCAATCAGCCCCAGCATTTT. As protein: CASSLDGGSNQPQHF.

The chain is built from TRBV19 and TRBJ1-5; 10 bases match TRBD1. The germline V gene has CDR1 LNHDA and CDR2 SQIVND (reference sequence). The CDR3 length is 13 residues. Trimming took 5 bases from V and 6 from J; bases not matched to a gene: 1. In DNA, the CDR3 is TGTGCCAGTAGTTGGACAGGGGGTCAGCCCCAGCATTTT. Protein: CASSWTGGQPQHF.

A single count supports this clone. The chain recombines TRBV3-1 (or the pseudogene TRBV3-2) with TRBJ2-5, with D perhaps matching TRBD2 (6 bases). Trimming left V 4 bases short and J 4 bases short, with 10 bases between. CDR1 and CDR2 from the germline V gene are LGHDT and YNNKEL (reference sequence). The CDR3 covers 13 residues. CDR3 region: CASSRAGTETQYF. The DNA for the CDR3 is TGTGCCAGCAGCCGTGCGGGAACAGAGACCCAGTACTTC.

V usage is TRBV5-6 and J usage is TRBJ1-5, with TRBD1 matching 7 bases. This CDR3 has 15 amino acids. The trim removed 4 bases at V and 1 base at J, leaving 5 bases unmatched. Germline V gene sequence: CDR1 SGHDT, CDR2 YYEEEE. The CDR3: CASSEGAQSNQPQHF. The CDR3 DNA is TGTGCCAGCAGCGAGGGGGCTCAAAGCAATCAGCCCCAGCATTTT.

This clone turned up a few times. The CDR3 sequence is CASGQGYNSPLHF. CDR3 coding DNA: TGTGCCAGCGGACAGGGCTATAATTCACCCCTCCACTTT. The rearrangement uses TRBV16 and TRBJ1-6; 8 positions match TRBD1. Germline assignment: CDR1 KGHSY and CDR2 FQNENV. Trimming cost V 8 bases and J 3 bases; bases outside gene matches: 0. The CDR3 is 13 residues long.

To note about this clone: A junction end diverges from the germline sequence, so it may reflect a read error. V is TRBV29-1 and J is TRBJ1-2; the match to TRBD1 covers 7 bases. The CDR3 sequence is 10 residues long. The germline V gene encodes CDR1 SQVTM and CDR2 ANQGSEA. The CDR3 spells CSVLDRAIAF. The CDR3 bases are TGCAGCGTTCTAGACAGGGCCATCGCCTTC. The whole variable domain, filled in from reference TRBV29-1 and TRBJ1-2, reads SAVISQKPSRDICQRGTSLTIQCQVDSQVTMMFWYRQQPGQSLTLIATANQGSEATYESGFVIDKFPISRPNLTFSTLTVSNMSPEDSSIYLCSVLDRAIAFGSGTRLTVV.

The genes are TRBV5-1 and TRBJ2-3; unclear D gene. The CDR3 totals 13 residues. The V gene's germline CDR1 is SGHRS and CDR2 YFSETQ. V lost 3 bases to trimming and J lost 2 bases, with 7 bases between them. The CDR3 region has the DNA TGCGCCAGCAGCTCCCTCCCCACAGATACGCAGTATTTT. Translating it yields CASSSLPTDTQYF.

This CDR3 reads CASSLVGRPNTEAFF. The CDR3 region has the DNA TGTGCCAGCAGTTTGGTCGGCAGGCCCAACACTGAAGCTTTCTTT. The V call is TRBV28, the J call TRBJ1-1; D is unclear. The CDR3 has 15 amino acids. The ends were cut back, 3 bases at V and 2 bases at J, with 13 bases in the middle. Germline V lookup: CDR1 MDHEN, CDR2 SYDVKM.

The V and J genes are TRBV7-9 and TRBJ2-5, with D tentatively TRBD2 (5 bases). V gave up 4 bases and J gave up 5 bases, with 17 bases separating them. The CDR3 loop spans 15 amino acids. Germline V gene lookup returns CDR1 SEHNR and CDR2 FQNEAQ (reference sequence). In nucleotides, the CDR3 is TGTGCCAGCAGCTCCTCGGCCGAGGGTCAGGAGACCCAGTACTTC. Amino acids: CASSSSAEGQETQYF.

The V and J genes are TRBV7-6 and TRBJ2-7; 14 positions agree with TRBD2. CDR3 length: 16 residues. Germline V gives CDR1 SGHVS, CDR2 FNYEAQ. J was trimmed by 0 bases and V by 5 bases; bases with no gene match: 3. The DNA for the CDR3 is TGTGCCAGCAGCAGAGGGACTAGCGGGAGCTCCTACGAGCAGTACTTC. This encodes CASSRGTSGSSYEQYF.

J is TRBJ1-2 and V is TRBV19; the match to TRBD1 covers 7 bases. Germline V lookup: CDR1 LNHDA, CDR2 SQIVND (reference sequence). J was trimmed by 1 base and V by 6 bases; bases with no gene match: 8. The CDR3 is made up of 15 amino acids. The CDR3 DNA sequence: TGTGCCAGTAGGCCTACCGGGACAGATAACTATGGCTACACCTTC. It is translated as CASRPTGTDNYGYTF.

Concerning this clone: In the same sample, other DNA sequences code for this CDR3. The chain carries TRBV3-1 (or the pseudogene TRBV3-2) and TRBJ1-6, with 7 bases identical to TRBD1. V was clipped by 1 base and J by 10 bases; unmatched bases: 7. The CDR3 runs 15 residues. CDR1 and CDR2 from the germline V gene are LGHDT and YNNKEL (reference sequence). CDR3 bases: TGTGCCAGCAGCCAAGGAGGGGGCGCAGGGTCACCCCTCCACTTT. It specifies CASSQGGGAGSPLHF.

This clone has just one count. The rearrangement joins TRBV4-2 to TRBJ2-5; TRBD2 is a possible D gene (6 bases). Trimming cost V 0 bases and J 5 bases, with 10 bases left between them. This CDR3 has 14 residues. Per germline, CDR1 LGHNA and CDR2 YNFKEQ. The CDR3 DNA reads as TGTGCCAGCAGCCAAGATGGAGGGCCCGAGACCCAGTACTTC. Encoded protein: CASSQDGGPETQYF.

This clone has a single count. The chain joins TRBV30 to TRBJ1-2; D remains unclear. Germline V gene lookup returns CDR1 GTSNPN and CDR2 SVGIG (reference sequence). Trimming took off 0 bases at V and 2 bases at J, with 13 bases between the two ends. CDR3 length: 15 residues. The CDR3 bases are TGTGCCTGGAGTGTACGTTCAGTCTTAAACTATGGCTACACCTTC. Translated, it gives CAWSVRSVLNYGYTF.